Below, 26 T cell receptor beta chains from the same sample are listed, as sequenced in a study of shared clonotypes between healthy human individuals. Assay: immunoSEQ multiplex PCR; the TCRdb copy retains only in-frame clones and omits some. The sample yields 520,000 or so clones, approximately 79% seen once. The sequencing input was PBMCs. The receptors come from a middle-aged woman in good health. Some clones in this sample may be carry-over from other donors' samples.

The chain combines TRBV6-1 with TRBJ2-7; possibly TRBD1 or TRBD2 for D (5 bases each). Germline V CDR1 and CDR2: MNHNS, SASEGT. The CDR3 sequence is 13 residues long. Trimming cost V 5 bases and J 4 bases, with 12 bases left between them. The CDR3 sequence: CASSRDPYYEQYF. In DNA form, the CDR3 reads TGTGCCAGCAGTCGGGACCCCTATTACGAGCAGTACTTC.

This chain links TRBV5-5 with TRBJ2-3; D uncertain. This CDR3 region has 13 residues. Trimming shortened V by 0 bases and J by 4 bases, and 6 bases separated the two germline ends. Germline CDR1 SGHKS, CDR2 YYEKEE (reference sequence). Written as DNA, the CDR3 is TGTGCCAGCAGCTTGGTTACTTCAGATACGCAGTATTTT. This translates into CASSLVTSDTQYF.

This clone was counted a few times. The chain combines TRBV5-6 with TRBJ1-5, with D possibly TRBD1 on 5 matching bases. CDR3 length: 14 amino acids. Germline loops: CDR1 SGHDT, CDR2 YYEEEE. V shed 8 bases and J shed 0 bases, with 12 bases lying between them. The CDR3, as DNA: TGTGCCAGTCGACAGTTAATTAGCAATCAGCCCCAGCATTTT. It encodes CASRQLISNQPQHF.

The CDR3 DNA sequence: TGTGCCAGCAGCCAAGATCGGGGGGGGCGAGGAACTAATGAAAAACTGTTTTTT. Translated: CASSQDRGGRGTNEKLFF. V is TRBV4-2 and J is TRBJ1-4; maybe TRBD1 (6 bases). This CDR3 comprises 18 residues. Trimming left V 0 bases short and J 1 base short, with 15 bases between. In germline, CDR1 is LGHNA, CDR2 YNFKEQ.

The CDR3 loop reads CASSSGLVTDTQYF. CDR3 sequence (DNA): TGTGCCAGCAGCTCTGGACTAGTGACAGATACGCAGTATTTT. This chain joins TRBV7-3 and TRBJ2-3; 7 bases line up with TRBD2. Germline assignment: CDR1 SGHTA and CDR2 FQGTGA. The CDR3 length is 14 residues. Unmatched junction bases numbered 4, after V lost 4 bases and J lost 3 bases.

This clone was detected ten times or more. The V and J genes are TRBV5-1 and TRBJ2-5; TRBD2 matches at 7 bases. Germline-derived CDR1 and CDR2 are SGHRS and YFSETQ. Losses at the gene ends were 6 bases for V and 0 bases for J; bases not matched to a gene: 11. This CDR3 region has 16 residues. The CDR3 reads CASTHGAGVNQETQYF. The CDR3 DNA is TGCGCCAGCACCCATGGGGCGGGAGTTAACCAAGAGACCCAGTACTTC.

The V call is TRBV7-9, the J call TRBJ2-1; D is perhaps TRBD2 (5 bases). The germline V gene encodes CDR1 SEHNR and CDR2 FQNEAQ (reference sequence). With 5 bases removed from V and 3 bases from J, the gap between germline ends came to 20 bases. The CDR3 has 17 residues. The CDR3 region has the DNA TGTGCCAGCAGCCCTCGGGTGACTACCCGAGGCTACAATGAGCAGTTCTTC. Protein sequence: CASSPRVTTRGYNEQFF. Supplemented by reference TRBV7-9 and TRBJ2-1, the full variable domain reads DTGVSQNPRHKITKRGQNVTFRCDPISEHNRLYWYRQTLGQGPEFLTYFQNEAQLEKSRLLSDRFSAERPKGSFSTLEIQRTEQGDSAMYLCASSPRVTTRGYNEQFFGPGTRLTVL.

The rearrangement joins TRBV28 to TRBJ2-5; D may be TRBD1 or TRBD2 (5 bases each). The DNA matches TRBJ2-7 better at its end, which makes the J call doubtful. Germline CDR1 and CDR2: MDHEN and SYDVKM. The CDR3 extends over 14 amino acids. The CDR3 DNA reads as TGTGCCAGCAGTTTTTGGAGCGGACACTACGAGCAGTACTTC. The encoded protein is CASSFWSGHYEQYF.

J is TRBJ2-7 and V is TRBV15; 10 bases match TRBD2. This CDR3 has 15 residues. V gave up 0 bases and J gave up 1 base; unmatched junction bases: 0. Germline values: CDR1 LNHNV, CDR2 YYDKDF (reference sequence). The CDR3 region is CATSRETSGSYEQYF. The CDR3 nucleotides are TGTGCCACCAGCAGAGAGACTAGCGGGTCCTACGAGCAGTACTTC.

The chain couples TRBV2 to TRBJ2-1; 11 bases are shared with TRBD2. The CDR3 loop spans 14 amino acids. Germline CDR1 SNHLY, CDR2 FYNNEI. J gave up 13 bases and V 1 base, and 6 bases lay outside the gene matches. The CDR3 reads CASSEVLAGEGQFF. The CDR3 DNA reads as TGTGCCAGCAGTGAAGTACTAGCGGGAGAGGGACAGTTCTTC.

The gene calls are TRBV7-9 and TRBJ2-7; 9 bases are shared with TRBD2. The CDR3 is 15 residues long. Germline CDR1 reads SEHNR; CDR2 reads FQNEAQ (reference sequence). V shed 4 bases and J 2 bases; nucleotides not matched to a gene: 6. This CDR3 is CASSSRLAATYEQYF. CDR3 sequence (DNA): TGTGCCAGCAGCTCACGACTAGCGGCTACCTACGAGCAGTACTTC.

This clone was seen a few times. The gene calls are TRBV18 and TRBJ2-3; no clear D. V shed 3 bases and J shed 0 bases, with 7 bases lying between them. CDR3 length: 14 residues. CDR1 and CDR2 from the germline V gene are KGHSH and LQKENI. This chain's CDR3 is CASSPVASTDTQYF. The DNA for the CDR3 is TGTGCCAGCTCACCGGTAGCTAGCACAGATACGCAGTATTTT.

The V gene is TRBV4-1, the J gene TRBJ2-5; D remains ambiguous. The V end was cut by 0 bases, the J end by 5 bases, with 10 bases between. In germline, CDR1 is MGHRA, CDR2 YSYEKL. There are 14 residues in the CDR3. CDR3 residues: CASSQEPLGETQYF. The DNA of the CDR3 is TGCGCCAGCAGCCAAGAACCCCTAGGCGAGACCCAGTACTTC.

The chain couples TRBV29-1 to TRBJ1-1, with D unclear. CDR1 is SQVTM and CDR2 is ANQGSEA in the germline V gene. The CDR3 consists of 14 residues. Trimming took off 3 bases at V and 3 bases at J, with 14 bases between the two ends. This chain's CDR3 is CSVDGQSWDTEAFF. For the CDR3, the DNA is TGCAGCGTTGATGGGCAGTCTTGGGACACTGAAGCTTTCTTT.

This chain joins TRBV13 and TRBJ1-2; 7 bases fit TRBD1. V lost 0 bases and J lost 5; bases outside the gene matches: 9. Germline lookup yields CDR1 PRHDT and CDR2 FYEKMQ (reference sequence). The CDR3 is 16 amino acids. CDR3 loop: CASSLGRTGSFYGYTF. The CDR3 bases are TGTGCCAGCAGCTTAGGACGGACAGGATCTTTTTATGGCTACACCTTC.

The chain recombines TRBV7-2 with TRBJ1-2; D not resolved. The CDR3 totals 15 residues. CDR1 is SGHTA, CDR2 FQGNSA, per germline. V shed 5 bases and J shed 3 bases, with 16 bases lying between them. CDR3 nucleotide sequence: TGTGCCAGCAGCAAAGCAGGAGGGTCGGACTATGGCTACACCTTC. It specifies CASSKAGGSDYGYTF.

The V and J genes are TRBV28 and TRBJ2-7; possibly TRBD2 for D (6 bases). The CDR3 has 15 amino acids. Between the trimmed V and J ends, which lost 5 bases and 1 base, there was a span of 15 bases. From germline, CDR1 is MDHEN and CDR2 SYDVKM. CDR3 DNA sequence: TGTGCCAGCAGTACCCCGACTAGAGCTTCCTACGAGCAGTACTTC. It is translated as CASSTPTRASYEQYF.

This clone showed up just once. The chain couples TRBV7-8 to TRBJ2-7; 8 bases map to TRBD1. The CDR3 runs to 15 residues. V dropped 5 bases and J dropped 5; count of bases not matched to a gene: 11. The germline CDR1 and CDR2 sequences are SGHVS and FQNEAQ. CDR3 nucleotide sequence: TGTGCCAGCAGCCCTATAGGACAGGGTCTGGACGAGCAGTACTTC. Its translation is CASSPIGQGLDEQYF.

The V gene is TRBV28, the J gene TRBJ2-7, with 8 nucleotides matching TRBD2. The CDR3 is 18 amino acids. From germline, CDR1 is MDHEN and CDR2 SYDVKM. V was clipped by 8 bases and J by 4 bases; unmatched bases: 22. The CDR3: CASSYDGIRLARLYEQYF. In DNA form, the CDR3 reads TGTGCCAGCTCATACGACGGTATCAGACTAGCGCGACTGTACGAGCAGTACTTC.

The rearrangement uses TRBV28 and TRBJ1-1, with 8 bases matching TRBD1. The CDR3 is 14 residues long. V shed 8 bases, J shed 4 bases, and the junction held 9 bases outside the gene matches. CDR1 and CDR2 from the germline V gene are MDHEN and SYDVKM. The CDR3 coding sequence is TGTGCCAGCCATCCCCCAGGGGGCATCACTGAAGCTTTCTTT. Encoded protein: CASHPPGGITEAFF.

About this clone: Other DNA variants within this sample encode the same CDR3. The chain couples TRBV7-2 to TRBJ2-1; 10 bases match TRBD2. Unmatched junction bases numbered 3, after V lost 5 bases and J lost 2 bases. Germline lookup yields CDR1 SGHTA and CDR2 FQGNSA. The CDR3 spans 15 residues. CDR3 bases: TGTGCCAGCAGCATAACTAGCGGGACCTACAATGAGCAGTTCTTC. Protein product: CASSITSGTYNEQFF.

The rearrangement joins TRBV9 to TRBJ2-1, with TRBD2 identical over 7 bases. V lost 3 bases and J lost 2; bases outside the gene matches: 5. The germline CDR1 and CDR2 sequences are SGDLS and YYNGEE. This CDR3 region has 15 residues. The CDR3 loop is CASSETSNTYNEQFF. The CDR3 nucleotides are TGTGCCAGCAGCGAGACTAGCAACACCTACAATGAGCAGTTCTTC.

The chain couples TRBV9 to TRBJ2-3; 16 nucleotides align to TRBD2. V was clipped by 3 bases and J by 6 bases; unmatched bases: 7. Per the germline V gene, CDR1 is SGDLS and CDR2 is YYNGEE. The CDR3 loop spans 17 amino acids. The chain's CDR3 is CASSGGTSGRARDTQYF. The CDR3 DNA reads TGTGCCAGCAGCGGAGGGACTAGCGGGAGGGCCCGGGATACGCAGTATTTT.

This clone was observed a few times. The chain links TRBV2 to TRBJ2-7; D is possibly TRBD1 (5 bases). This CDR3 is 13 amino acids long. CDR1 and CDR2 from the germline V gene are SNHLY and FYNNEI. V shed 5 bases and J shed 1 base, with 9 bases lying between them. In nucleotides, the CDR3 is TGTGCCAGCAGTTCGGACACATCCTACGAGCAGTACTTC. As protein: CASSSDTSYEQYF.

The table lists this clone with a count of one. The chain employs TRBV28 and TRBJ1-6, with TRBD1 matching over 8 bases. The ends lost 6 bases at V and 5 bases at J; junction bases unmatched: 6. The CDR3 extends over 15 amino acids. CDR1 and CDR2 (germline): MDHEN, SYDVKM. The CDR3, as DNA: TGTGCCAGCAGCCTCGTGGACAGGGATAATTCACCCCTCCACTTT. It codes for CASSLVDRDNSPLHF.

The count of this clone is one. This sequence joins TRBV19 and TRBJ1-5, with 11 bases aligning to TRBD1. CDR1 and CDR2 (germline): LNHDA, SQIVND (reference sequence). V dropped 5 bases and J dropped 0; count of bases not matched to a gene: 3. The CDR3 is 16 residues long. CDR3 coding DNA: TGTGCCAGTAGTGGACAGGGGGCGGTTAGCAATCAGCCCCAGCATTTT. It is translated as CASSGQGAVSNQPQHF.